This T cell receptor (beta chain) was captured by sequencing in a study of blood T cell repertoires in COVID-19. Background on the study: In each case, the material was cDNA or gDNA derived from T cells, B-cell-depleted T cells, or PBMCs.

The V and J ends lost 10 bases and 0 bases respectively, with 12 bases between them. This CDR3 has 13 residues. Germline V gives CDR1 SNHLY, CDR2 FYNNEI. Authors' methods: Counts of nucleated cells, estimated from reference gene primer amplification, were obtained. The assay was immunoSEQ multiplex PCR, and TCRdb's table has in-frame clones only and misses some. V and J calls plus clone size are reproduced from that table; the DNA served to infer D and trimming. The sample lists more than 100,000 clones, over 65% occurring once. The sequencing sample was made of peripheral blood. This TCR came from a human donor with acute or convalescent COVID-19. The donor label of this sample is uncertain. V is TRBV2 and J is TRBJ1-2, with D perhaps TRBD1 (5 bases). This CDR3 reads CATGGLANYGYTF. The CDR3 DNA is TGTGCCACGGGGGGTCTCGCTAACTATGGCTACACCTTC.